This T cell receptor (beta chain) originates from a study of blood T cell repertoires in COVID-19. As for the study in general: PBMCs, B-cell-depleted T cells, or T cells provided the cDNA or gDNA that made up the material.

Original data processing: The assay estimated nucleated cells by amplifying reference gene primers. Generated by immunoSEQ multiplex PCR, the TCRdb table keeps only in-frame clones and is missing some. V, J and clone size are those of that table, while D and trimming were read from the DNA. The sample has almost 35,000 clones, roughly 90% seen once. Only one count was recorded for this clone. The origin of this receptor is a man aged 60 to 69 with active or convalescent COVID-19. Sequences were obtained from peripheral blood.

The CDR3, as DNA: TGTGCCAGTAGTATGCCCGACAGGATCGGCTATAATTCACCCCTCCACTTT. Protein: CASSMPDRIGYNSPLHF. The chain uses TRBV19 and TRBJ1-6; D possibly corresponds to TRBD1 (6 bases). This CDR3 region has 17 residues. The germline V and J ends were trimmed by 3 bases and 3 bases, with 15 bases remaining between them. Germline V lookup: CDR1 LNHDA, CDR2 SQIVND (reference sequence).